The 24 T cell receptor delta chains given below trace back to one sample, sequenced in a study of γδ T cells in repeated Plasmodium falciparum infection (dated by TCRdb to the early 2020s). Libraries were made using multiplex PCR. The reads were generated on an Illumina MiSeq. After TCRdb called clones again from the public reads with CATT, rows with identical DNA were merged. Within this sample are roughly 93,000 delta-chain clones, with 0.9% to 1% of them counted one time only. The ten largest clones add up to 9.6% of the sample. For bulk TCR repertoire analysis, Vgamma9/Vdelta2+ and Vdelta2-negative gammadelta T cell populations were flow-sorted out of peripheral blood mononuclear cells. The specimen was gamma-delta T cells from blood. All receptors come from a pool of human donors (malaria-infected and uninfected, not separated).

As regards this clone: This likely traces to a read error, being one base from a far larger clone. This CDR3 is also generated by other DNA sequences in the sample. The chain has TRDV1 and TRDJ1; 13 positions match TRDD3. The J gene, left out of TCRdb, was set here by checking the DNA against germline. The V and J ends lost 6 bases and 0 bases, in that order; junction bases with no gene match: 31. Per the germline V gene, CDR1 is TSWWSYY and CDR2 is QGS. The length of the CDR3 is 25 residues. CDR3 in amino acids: CALGELPFTRTGGYARRLYTDKLIF. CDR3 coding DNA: TGTGCTCTTGGCGAATTACCTTTCACAAGGACTGGGGGATACGCGCGCCGACTGTACACCGATAAACTCATCTTT.

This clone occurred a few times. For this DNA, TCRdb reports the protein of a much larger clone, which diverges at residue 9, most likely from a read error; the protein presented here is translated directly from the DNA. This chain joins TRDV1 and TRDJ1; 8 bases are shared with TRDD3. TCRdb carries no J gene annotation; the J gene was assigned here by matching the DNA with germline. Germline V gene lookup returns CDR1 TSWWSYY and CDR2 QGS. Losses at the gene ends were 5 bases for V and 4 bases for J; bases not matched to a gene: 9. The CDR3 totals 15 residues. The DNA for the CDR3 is TGTGCTCTTGGGCCGTACTGGGGGGCCGGCGATAAACTCATCTTT. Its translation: CALGPYWGAGDKLIF.

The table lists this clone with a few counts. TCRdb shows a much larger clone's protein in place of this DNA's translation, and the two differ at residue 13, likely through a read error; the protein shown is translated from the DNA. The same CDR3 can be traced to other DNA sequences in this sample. The CDR3 region has the DNA TGTGCCTGTGACACCGTCTCCGGGATACGAAACACCGAAAAACTCATCTTT. Amino acid sequence: CACDTVSGIRNTEKLIF. The rearrangement uses TRDV2 and TRDJ1; 8 bases fit TRDD3. No J gene was available from TCRdb, and it was assigned here by a germline match of the DNA. CDR1 and CDR2 (germline): GEAIGNYY, EKD. The CDR3 contains 17 residues.

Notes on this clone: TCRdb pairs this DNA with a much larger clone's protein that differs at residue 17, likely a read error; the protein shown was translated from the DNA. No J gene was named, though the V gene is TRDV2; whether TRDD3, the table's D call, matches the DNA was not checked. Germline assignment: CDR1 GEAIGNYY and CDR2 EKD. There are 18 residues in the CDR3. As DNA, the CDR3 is TGTGCCTGTGACACCGGTCTGGGGGATACGCTTTCAGCCGATAAACTCACCTTT. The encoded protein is CACDTGLGDTLSADKLTF.

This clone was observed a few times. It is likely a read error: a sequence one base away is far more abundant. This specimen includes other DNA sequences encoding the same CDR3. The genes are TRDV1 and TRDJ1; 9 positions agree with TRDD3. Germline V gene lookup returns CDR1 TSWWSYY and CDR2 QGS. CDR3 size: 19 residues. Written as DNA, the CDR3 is TGCGCTCTTGGGGAAGGTTTCCCTCTGGGGGATTTGTACACCGATAAACTCATCTTT. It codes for CALGEGFPLGDLYTDKLIF.

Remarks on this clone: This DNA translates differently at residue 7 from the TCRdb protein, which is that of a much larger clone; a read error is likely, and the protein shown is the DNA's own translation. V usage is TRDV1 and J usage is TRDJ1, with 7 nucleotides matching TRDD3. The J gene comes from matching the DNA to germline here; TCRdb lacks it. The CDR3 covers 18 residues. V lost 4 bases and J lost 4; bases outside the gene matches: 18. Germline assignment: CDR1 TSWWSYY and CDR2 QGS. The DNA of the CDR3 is TGTGCTCTTGGGGTCCCACCTCCTCCGTTCTCTGGGGGCGATAAACTCATCTTT. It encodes CALGVPPPPFSGGDKLIF.

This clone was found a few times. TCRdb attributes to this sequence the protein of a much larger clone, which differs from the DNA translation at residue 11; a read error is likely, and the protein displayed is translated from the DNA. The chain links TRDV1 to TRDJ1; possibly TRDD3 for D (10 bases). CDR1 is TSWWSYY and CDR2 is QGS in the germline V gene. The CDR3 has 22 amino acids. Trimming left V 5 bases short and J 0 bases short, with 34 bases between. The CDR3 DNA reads TGTGCTCTTGGGAACCTTCCTACAACGGTGATGGGGGATACCGAGTACACCGATAAACTCATCTTT. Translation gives CALGNLPTTVMGDTEYTDKLIF.

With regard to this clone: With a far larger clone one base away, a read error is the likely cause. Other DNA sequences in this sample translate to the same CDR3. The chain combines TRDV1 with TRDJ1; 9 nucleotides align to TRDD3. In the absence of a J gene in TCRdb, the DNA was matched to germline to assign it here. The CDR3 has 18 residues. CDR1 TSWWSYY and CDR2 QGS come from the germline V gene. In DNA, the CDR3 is TGTGCTCTTGGGGAACTAGCCCCTGGGGGATTGTACACCGACAAACTCATCTTT. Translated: CALGELAPGGLYTDKLIF.

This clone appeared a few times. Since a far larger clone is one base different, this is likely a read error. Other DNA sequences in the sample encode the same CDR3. CDR3 sequence reads: CALGDPFLRRWGRTDKLIF. The CDR3 nucleotides read TGTGCTCTTGGGGATCCCTTCCTACGTAGGTGGGGGAGGACCGATAAACTCATCTTT. The rearrangement joins TRDV1 to TRDJ1; 9 bases line up with TRDD2. Since TCRdb gives no J gene, matching the DNA to germline was used here to assign it. With 3 bases clipped from V and 2 bases from J, the junction kept 16 bases outside the gene matches. The CDR3 has 19 amino acids. CDR1 and CDR2 (germline): TSWWSYY, QGS.

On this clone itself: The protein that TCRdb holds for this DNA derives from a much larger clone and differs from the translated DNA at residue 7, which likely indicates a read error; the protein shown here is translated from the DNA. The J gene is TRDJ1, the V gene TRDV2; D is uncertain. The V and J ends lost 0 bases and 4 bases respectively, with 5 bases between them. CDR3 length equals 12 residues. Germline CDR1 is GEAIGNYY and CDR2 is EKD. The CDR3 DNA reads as TGTGCCTGTGACACCGGCGGCGATAAACTCATCTTT. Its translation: CACDTGGDKLIF.

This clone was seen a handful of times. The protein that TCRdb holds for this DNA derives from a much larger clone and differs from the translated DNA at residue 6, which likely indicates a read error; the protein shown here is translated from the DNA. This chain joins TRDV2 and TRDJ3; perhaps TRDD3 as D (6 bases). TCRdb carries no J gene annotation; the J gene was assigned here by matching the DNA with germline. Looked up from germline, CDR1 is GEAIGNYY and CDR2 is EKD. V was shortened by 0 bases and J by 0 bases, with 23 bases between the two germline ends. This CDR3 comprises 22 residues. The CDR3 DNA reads TGTGCCTGTGACACCGCGCTGGGGACACCGGGTTCCAGCTCCTGGGACACCCGACAGATGTTTTTC. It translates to CACDTALGTPGSSSWDTRQMFF.

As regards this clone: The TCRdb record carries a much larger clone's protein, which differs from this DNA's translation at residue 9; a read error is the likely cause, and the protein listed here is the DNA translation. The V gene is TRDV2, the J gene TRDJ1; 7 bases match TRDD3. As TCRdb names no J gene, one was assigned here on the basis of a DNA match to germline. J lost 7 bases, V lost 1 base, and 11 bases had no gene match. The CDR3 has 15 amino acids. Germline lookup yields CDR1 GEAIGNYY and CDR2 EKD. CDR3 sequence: CACDTINLRDTKLIF. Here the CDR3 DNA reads TGTGCCTGTGACACGATTAACCTGAGGGATACTAAACTCATCTTT.

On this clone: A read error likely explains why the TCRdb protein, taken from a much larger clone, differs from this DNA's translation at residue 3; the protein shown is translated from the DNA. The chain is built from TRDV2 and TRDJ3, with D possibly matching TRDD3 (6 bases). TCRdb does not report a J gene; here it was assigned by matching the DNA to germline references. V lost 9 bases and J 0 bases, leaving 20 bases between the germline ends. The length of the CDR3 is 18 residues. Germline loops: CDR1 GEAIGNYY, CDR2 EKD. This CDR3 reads CAHTLLGSSSWDTRQMFF. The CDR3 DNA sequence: TGTGCCCATACTCTCCTGGGGTCCAGCTCCTGGGACACCCGACAGATGTTTTTC.

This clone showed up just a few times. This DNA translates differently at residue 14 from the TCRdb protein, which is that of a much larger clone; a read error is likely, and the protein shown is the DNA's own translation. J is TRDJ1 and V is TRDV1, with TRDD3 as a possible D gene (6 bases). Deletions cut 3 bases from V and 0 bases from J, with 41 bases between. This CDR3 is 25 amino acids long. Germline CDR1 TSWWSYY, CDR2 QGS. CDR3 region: CALGDSYREHHSGDRDIPYTDKLIF. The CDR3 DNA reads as TGTGCTCTTGGGGATTCTTACAGGGAGCACCATTCTGGGGACCGCGACATCCCGTACACCGATAAACTCATCTTT.

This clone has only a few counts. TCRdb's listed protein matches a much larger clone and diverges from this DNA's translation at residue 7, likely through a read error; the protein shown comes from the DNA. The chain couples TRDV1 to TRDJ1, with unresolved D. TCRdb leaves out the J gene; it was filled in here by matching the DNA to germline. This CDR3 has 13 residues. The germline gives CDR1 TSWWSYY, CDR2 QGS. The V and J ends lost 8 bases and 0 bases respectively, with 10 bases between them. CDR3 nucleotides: TGTGCTCTTAGATTCCCACACACCGATAAACTCATCTTT. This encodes CALRFPHTDKLIF.

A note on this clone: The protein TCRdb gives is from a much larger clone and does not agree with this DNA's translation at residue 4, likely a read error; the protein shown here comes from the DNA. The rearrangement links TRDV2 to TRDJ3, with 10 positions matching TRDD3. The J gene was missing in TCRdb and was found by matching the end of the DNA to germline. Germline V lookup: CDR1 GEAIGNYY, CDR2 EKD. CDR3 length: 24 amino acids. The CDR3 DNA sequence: TGTGCCTGTGGCACCTTCGCGAAAGACGACTCTTACTGGGGGATTTCCTGGGACACCCGACAGATGTTTTTC. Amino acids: CACGTFAKDDSYWGISWDTRQMFF.

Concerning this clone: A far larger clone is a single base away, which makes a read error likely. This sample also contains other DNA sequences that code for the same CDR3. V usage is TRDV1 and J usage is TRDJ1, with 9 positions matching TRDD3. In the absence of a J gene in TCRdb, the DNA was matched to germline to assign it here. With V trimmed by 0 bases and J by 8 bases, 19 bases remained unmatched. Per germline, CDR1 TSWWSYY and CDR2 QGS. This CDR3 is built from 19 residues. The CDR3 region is CALGELYPRQLGEPSKLIF. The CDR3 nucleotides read TGTGCTCTTGGGGAACTTTACCCACGCCAACTGGGGGAACCATCCAAACTCATCTTT.

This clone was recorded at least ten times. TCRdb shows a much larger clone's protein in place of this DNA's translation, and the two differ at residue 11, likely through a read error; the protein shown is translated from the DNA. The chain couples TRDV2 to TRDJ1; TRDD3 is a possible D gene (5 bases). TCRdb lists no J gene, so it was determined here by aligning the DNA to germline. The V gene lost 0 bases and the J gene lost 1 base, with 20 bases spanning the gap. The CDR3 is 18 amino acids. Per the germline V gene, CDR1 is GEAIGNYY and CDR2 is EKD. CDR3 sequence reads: CACDTVGSKVRGTDKLIF. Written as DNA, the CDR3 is TGTGCCTGTGACACCGTGGGGAGTAAAGTAAGGGGCACCGATAAACTCATCTTT.

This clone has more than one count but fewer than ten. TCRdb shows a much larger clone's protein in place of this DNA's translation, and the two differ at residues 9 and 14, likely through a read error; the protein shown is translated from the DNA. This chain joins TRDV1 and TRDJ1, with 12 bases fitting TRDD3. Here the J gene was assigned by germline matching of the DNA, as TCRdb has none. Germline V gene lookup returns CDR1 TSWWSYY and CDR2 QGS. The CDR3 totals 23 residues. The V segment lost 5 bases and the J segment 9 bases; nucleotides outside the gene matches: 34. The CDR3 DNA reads TGTGCTCTTGGGCATAATCAGATCGCGGGCCCTAGTAGTGCAAACTGGGGGATACAGGAACTCATCTTT. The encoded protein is CALGHNQIAGPSSANWGIQELIF.

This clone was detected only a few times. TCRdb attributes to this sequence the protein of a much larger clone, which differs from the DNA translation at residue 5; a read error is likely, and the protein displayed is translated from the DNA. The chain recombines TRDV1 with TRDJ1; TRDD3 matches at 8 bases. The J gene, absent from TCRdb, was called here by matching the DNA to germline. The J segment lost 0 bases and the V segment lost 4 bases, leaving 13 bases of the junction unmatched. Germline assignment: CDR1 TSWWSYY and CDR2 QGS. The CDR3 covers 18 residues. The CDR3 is CALGGLLLGVRYTDKLIF. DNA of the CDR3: TGTGCTCTTGGGGGACTCTTACTGGGGGTCAGGTACACCGATAAACTCATCTTT.

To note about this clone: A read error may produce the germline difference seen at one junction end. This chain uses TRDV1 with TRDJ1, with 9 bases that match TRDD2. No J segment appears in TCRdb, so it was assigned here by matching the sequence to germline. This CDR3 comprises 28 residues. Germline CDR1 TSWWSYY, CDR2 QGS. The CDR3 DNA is TGTGCTCTCGGGGAATATCCCCCTTCCTACTTAGTTCAGAGAGCTGGGGCGGGGGTCGTGACGTACACCGATAAACTCATCTTT. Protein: CALGEYPPSYLVQRAGAGVVTYTDKLIF.

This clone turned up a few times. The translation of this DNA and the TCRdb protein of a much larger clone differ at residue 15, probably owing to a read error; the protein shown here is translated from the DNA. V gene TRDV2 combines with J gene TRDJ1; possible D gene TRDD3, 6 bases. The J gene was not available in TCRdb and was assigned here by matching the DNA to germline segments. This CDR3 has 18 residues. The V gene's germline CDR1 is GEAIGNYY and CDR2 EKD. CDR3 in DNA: TGTGCCTGTGACCAACACCCATGGGGGCTTCAAGACACCGATGAACTCATCTTT. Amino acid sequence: CACDQHPWGLQDTDELIF.

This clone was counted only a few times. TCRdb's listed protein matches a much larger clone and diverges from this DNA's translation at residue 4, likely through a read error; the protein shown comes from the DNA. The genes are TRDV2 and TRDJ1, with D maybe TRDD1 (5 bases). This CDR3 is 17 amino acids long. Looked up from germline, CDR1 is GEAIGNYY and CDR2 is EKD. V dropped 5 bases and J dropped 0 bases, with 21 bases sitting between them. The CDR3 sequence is CACVEINPQLHTDKLIF. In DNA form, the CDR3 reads TGTGCCTGTGTCGAAATTAATCCCCAACTCCACACCGATAAACTCATCTTT.

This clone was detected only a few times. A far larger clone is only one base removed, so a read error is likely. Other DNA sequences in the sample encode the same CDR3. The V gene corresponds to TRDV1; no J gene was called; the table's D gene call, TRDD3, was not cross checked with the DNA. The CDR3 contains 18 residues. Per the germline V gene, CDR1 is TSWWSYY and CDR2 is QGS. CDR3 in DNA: TGTGCTCTTGGGGAAAGGTTCTTCGAGTACGAGTCCTCCGATAAACTAATCTTT. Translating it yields CALGERFFEYESSDKLIF.